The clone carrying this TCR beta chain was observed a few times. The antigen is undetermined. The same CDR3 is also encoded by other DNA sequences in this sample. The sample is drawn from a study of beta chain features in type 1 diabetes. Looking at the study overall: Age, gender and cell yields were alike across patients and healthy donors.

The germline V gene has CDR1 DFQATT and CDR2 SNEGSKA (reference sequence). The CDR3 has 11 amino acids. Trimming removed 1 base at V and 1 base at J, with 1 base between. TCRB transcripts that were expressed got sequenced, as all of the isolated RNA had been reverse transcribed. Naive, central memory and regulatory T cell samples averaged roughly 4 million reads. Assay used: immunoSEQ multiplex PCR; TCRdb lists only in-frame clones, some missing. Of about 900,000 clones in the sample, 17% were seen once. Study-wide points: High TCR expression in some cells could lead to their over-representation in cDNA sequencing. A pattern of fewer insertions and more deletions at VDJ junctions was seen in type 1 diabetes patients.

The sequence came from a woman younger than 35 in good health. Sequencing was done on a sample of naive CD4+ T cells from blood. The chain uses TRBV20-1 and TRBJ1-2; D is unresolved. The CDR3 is CSARVNYGYTF. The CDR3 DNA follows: TGCAGTGCTAGAGTTAACTATGGCTACACCTTC.